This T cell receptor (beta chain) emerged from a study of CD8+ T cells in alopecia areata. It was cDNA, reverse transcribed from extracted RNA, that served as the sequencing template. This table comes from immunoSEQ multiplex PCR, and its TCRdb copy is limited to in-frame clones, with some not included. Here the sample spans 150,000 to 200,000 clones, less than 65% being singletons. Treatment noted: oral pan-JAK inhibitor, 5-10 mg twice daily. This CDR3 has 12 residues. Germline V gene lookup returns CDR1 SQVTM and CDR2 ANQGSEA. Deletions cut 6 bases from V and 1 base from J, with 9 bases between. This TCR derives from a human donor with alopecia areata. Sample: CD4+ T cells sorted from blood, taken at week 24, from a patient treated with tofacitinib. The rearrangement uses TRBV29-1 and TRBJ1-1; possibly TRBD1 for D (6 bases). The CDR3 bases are TGCAGCGTAAACAGGGAGAACACTGAAGCTTTCTTT. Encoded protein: CSVNRENTEAFF.